These T cell receptor beta chains were read from a single sample in a study of blood T cells in healthy people across ages. TCRdb re-analysed the 5' RACE reads in MiXCR, keeping a single row per CDR3 protein. This sample has around 1,000,000 distinct CDR3 sequences, with under 40% found just once. The sample taken for sequencing was blood. These receptor sequences come from a man in his late teens or twenties in good health. CDR3s include the opening cysteine and the closing phenylalanine or tryptophan. The D gene is left open where the match is weak. Rows may omit the clone size; those that give it use once, few, many or a size class.

D	V	J	size	CDR3	DNA
.	TRBV4-3	TRBJ2-3	.	CASSQRGLSTDTQYF	TGCGCCAGCAGCCAACGGGGACTGAGCACAGATACGCAGTATTTT
.	TRBV20-1	TRBJ1-6	.	CSARKDGGNSPPHF	TGCAGTGCTAGAAAAGACGGGGGAAATTCACCCCCCCACTTT
.	TRBV6-5	TRBJ1-2	.	CASSPRRTYGYTF	TGTGCCAGCAGCCCCAGGCGTACCTATGGCTACACCTTC
TRBD2	TRBV4-2	TRBJ2-5	few	CASSQKLAGGQTQYF	TGTGCCAGCAGCCAAAAACTAGCGGGGGGGCAGACCCAGTACTTC
TRBD1	TRBV29-1	TRBJ1-1	few	CSVRDRKNTEAFF	TGCAGCGTCAGGGACAGAAAGAACACTGAAGCTTTCTTT
TRBD1	TRBV9	TRBJ2-7	few	CASSVGTGLSYEQYF	TGTGCCAGCAGCGTAGGGACAGGGCTTTCCTACGAGCAGTACTTC
.	TRBV29-1	TRBJ2-1	once	CSVEGSGQFF	TGCAGCGTTGAAGGCTCGGGGCAGTTCTTC
.	TRBV7-8	TRBJ2-3	once	CASTGGTSTDTQYF	TGTGCCAGCACCGGGGGCACTAGCACAGATACGCAGTATTTT
TRBD1	TRBV12-3/TRBV12-4	TRBJ2-7	.	CASSLATFGTGGHEQYF	TGTGCCAGCAGTTTAGCAACATTTGGGACAGGGGGCCACGAGCAGTACTTC
TRBD1	TRBV7-2	TRBJ1-5	.	CAGSRATGANQPQHF	TGTGCCGGCAGCCGGGCAACAGGGGCAAATCAGCCCCAGCATTTT
.	TRBV29-1	TRBJ1-1	.	CSVEVKGMNTEAFF	TGCAGCGTTGAAGTTAAGGGTATGAACACTGAAGCTTTCTTT
TRBD1	TRBV6-1	TRBJ2-1	.	CASSRQGFNNEQFF	TGTGCCAGCAGTAGACAGGGTTTCAACAATGAGCAGTTCTTC
.	TRBV7-2	TRBJ1-1	once	CASSYLGTGAFF	TGTGCCAGCAGCTATCTGGGGACTGGAGCTTTCTTT
.	TRBV12-3/TRBV12-4	TRBJ1-5	.	CASSFLGSQPQHF	TGTGCCAGCAGTTTTCTAGGGTCTCAGCCCCAGCATTTT
TRBD1	TRBV11-2	TRBJ1-4	.	CASSPGTERKLFF	TGTGCCAGCAGCCCCGGGACAGAAAGGAAACTGTTTTTT
TRBD2	TRBV12-3/TRBV12-4	TRBJ2-1	.	CASSLGDTSGGSYNEQFF	TGTGCCAGCAGTTTGGGGGATACTAGCGGGGGCTCCTACAATGAGCAGTTCTTC
.	TRBV7-2	TRBJ2-7	few	CASSLDYSNEQYF	TGTGCCAGCAGCTTAGACTACAGCAATGAGCAGTACTTC